A single sample gave rise to the 24 T cell receptor beta chains below, sequenced in a study of blood T cell repertoires in COVID-19. Profiled with immunoSEQ multiplex PCR; TCRdb holds only in-frame clones, not every one. Here the sample spans roughly 230,000 clones, about 86% being singletons. The sample taken for sequencing was peripheral blood. The receptors here all came from a man over 45 with active or convalescent COVID-19.

The V and J genes are TRBV11-2 and TRBJ1-1; tentative D call: TRBD1 (6 bases). This CDR3 spans 13 amino acids. The germline V gene encodes CDR1 SGHAT and CDR2 FQNNGV. The ends were cut back, 5 bases at V and 5 bases at J, with 12 bases in the middle. CDR3 DNA sequence: TGTGCCAGCAGCGTAGGCCAGGGGACTGAAGCTTTCTTT. This sequence encodes CASSVGQGTEAFF.

The chain employs TRBV2 and TRBJ1-1; D gene ambiguous. The ends were cut back, 6 bases at V and 4 bases at J, with 15 bases in the middle. The CDR3 spans 14 residues. CDR1 is SNHLY and CDR2 is FYNNEI in the germline V gene. The CDR3 spells CASSTEGGGTEAFF. The CDR3 bases are TGTGCCAGCAGCACCGAGGGAGGCGGCACTGAAGCTTTCTTT.

The chain links TRBV18 to TRBJ2-7; TRBD2 might be the D (6 bases). Trimming took 3 bases from V and 6 from J, leaving 12 bases between them. Germline values: CDR1 KGHSH, CDR2 LQKENI. CDR3 size: 13 residues. The CDR3 DNA follows: TGTGCCAGCTCACCGAGGGACGGGGGCGAGCAGTACTTC. This translates into CASSPRDGGEQYF.

This chain joins TRBV6-1 and TRBJ1-2; D remains ambiguous. CDR1 is MNHNS and CDR2 is SASEGT in the germline V gene. The CDR3 extends over 14 amino acids. V lost 2 bases, J lost 4 bases, and 11 bases lay in between. CDR3 sequence (DNA): TGTGCCAGCAGTGAACTTCCGGGAGCCTATGGCTACACCTTC. This gives the protein CASSELPGAYGYTF.

The CDR3 reads CASSLDGQGLGEQYF. The CDR3 region has the DNA TGCGCCAGCAGCTTGGATGGCCAGGGTTTGGGCGAGCAGTACTTC. The chain is built from TRBV5-1 and TRBJ2-7; TRBD1 is a possible D gene (5 bases). The germline V gene encodes CDR1 SGHRS and CDR2 YFSETQ. This CDR3 spans 15 amino acids. V lost 0 bases, J lost 6 bases, and 16 bases lay in between.

The chain is built from TRBV10-3 and TRBJ1-2; D not certain. The V and J ends lost 3 bases and 7 bases respectively, with 15 bases between them. The CDR3 consists of 14 residues. Germline V gives CDR1 ENHRY, CDR2 SYGVKD. The CDR3 DNA is TGTGCCATCAGTGACGGCGGTGGTGTGGTTGGCTACACCTTC. Its protein is CAISDGGGVVGYTF.

This rearrangement joins TRBV19 to TRBJ1-1; D is possibly TRBD1 (6 bases). The CDR3 totals 14 residues. V was clipped by 3 bases and J by 4 bases, with 12 bases between them. CDR1 and CDR2 (germline): LNHDA, SQIVND (reference sequence). CDR3 amino acids: CASSIGGIGTEAFF. CDR3 DNA sequence: TGTGCCAGTAGTATTGGGGGCATCGGCACTGAAGCTTTCTTT.

V is TRBV9 and J is TRBJ1-1, with 8 bases matching TRBD1. The CDR3 spans 14 residues. After removal of 4 bases from V and 4 bases from J, the junction contained 6 bases not matched to a gene. Germline loops: CDR1 SGDLS, CDR2 YYNGEE. For the CDR3, the DNA is TGTGCCAGCAGCCTGACAGGGGAGGGCACTGAAGCTTTCTTT. Residues: CASSLTGEGTEAFF.

This clone appeared once. This sequence joins TRBV18 and TRBJ1-5, with a tentative D call TRBD1 (5 bases). The germline CDR1 and CDR2 sequences are KGHSH and LQKENI. This CDR3 spans 14 amino acids. V lost 3 bases, J lost 5 bases, and 11 bases lay in between. The CDR3 loop is CASSPVGGHQPQHF. The CDR3 DNA reads as TGTGCCAGCTCACCCGTGGGGGGTCATCAGCCCCAGCATTTT.

This clone was picked up one time. The rearrangement links TRBV11-2 to TRBJ2-7; D not resolved. The CDR3 spans 12 residues. The V end was cut by 1 base, the J end by 6 bases, with 7 bases between. Per germline, CDR1 SGHAT and CDR2 FQNNGV. The CDR3 DNA reads TGTGCCAGCAGCTTAGGGCCCCTCGAGCAGTACTTC. This sequence encodes CASSLGPLEQYF.

This chain uses TRBV2 with TRBJ1-1; TRBD1 matches 7 bases. CDR1 SNHLY and CDR2 FYNNEI come from the germline V gene. Germline trimming cut 0 bases from V and 9 bases from J; bases unmatched to any gene: 22. The CDR3 runs to 19 residues. The CDR3 reads CASSEANPLNRGGRYQAFF. CDR3 bases: TGTGCCAGCAGTGAAGCGAACCCTCTTAACAGGGGCGGTAGATATCAAGCTTTCTTT. The complete variable domain, with remaining parts taken from reference TRBV2 and TRBJ1-1, reads EPEVTQTPSHQVTQMGQEVILRCVPISNHLYFYWYRQILGQKVEFLVSFYNNEISEKSEIFDDQFSVERPDGSNFTLKIRSTKLEDSAMYFCASSEANPLNRGGRYQAFFGQGTRLTVV.

The V and J genes are TRBV28 and TRBJ1-1, with 8 bases lining up with TRBD1. CDR1 is MDHEN and CDR2 is SYDVKM in the germline V gene. This CDR3 is built from 14 residues. The junction had 9 bases not matched to a gene; V was cut back by 5 bases and J by 7 bases. The CDR3 DNA sequence: TGTGCCAGCAGTCCCCCCGGACAGGGAGGTGAAGCTTTCTTT. This sequence encodes CASSPPGQGGEAFF.

V usage is TRBV5-6 and J usage is TRBJ2-2, with D maybe TRBD1 (6 bases). Trimming took off 3 bases at V and 7 bases at J, with 13 bases between the two ends. Per the germline V gene, CDR1 is SGHDT and CDR2 is YYEEEE. CDR3 length equals 14 residues. The CDR3 loop is CASSWRQVDGELFF. The CDR3 DNA sequence: TGTGCCAGCAGCTGGAGACAGGTCGACGGGGAGCTGTTTTTT. Variable domain in full (rest from reference TRBV5-6 and TRBJ2-2): DAGVTQSPTHLIKTRGQQVTLRCSPKSGHDTVSWYQQALGQGPQFIFQYYEEEERQRGNFPDRFSGHQFPNYSSELNVNALLLGDSALYLCASSWRQVDGELFFGEGSRLTVL.

This rearrangement joins TRBV28 to TRBJ2-7; D gene unclear. CDR1 is MDHEN and CDR2 is SYDVKM in the germline V gene. The CDR3 totals 11 residues. V lost 6 bases and J lost 2, with 5 bases in between. The CDR3 region has the DNA TGTGCCAGCAGCGGAGCCTACGAGCAGTACTTC. Translated, it gives CASSGAYEQYF.

This chain joins TRBV6-5 and TRBJ1-1; D not certain. This CDR3 contains 13 residues. V lost 5 bases and J lost 5, with 12 bases in between. Germline CDR1 is MNHEY and CDR2 is SVGAGI. CDR3 protein: CASSLWAQTEAFF. The CDR3 DNA reads TGTGCCAGCAGTCTTTGGGCGCAGACTGAAGCTTTCTTT.

J is TRBJ1-1 and V is TRBV9; D remains unclear. The CDR3 has 15 residues. The germline gives CDR1 SGDLS, CDR2 YYNGEE. V lost 4 bases and J 0 bases, leaving 13 bases between the germline ends. The CDR3 nucleotides are TGTGCCAGCAGCAAAGCAGAGGGCTTGAACACTGAAGCTTTCTTT. Amino acid sequence: CASSKAEGLNTEAFF.

The rearrangement links TRBV7-3 to TRBJ2-3; the match to TRBD2 covers 10 bases. CDR3 length: 16 residues. V gave up 5 bases and J gave up 1 base; unmatched junction bases: 6. The germline V gene has CDR1 SGHTA and CDR2 FQGTGA. The CDR3 DNA sequence: TGTGCCAGCAGCCCGAGGAGCGGGGGGGGCACAGATACGCAGTATTTT. It yields the protein CASSPRSGGGTDTQYF.

This clone appeared a few times. The chain joins TRBV28 to TRBJ2-4; weak D call: TRBD2 (6 bases). This CDR3 spans 15 amino acids. V was trimmed by 2 bases and J by 5 bases, leaving 13 bases between them. CDR1 and CDR2 from the germline V gene are MDHEN and SYDVKM. CDR3 sequence: CASSLAGPRENIQYF. CDR3 DNA: TGTGCCAGCAGTTTAGCGGGGCCTAGGGAAAACATTCAGTACTTC.

This clone was counted between two and nine times. The CDR3 sequence is CAWSSPGGNQPQHF. The CDR3 DNA follows: TGTGCCTGGAGCTCCCCCGGGGGGAATCAGCCCCAGCATTTT. J is TRBJ1-5 and V is TRBV30; a possible D gene is TRBD1 (5 bases). The CDR3 loop spans 14 amino acids. V was pared by 3 bases and J by 4 bases, with 13 bases between. Looked up from germline, CDR1 is GTSNPN and CDR2 is SVGIG (reference sequence).

The CDR3 DNA reads TGTGCCACCAGCAGAGGGGGACAGGGGGGTGGAGAGACCCAGTACTTC. This sequence encodes CATSRGGQGGGETQYF. The rearrangement uses TRBV15 and TRBJ2-5; 11 bases are a match to TRBD1. CDR3 length: 16 amino acids. The V gene's germline CDR1 is LNHNV and CDR2 YYDKDF (reference sequence). With 1 base clipped from V and 4 bases from J, the junction kept 5 bases outside the gene matches.

This chain joins TRBV5-1 and TRBJ2-1; 10 nucleotides match TRBD2. This CDR3 is 15 amino acids long. The trim removed 0 bases at V and 4 bases at J, leaving 1 base unmatched. Germline V gene lookup returns CDR1 SGHRS and CDR2 YFSETQ. The DNA for the CDR3 is TGCGCCAGCAGCTTGGGTAGCGGGGGGTACAATGAGCAGTTCTTC. This codes for CASSLGSGGYNEQFF.

This sequence joins TRBV30 and TRBJ1-4; TRBD1 is a possible D gene (6 bases). The germline V and J ends were trimmed by 4 bases and 15 bases, with 18 bases remaining between them. CDR1 is GTSNPN, CDR2 SVGIG, per germline (reference sequence). There are 12 residues in the CDR3. CDR3: CAWNSHRDMLFF. In nucleotides, the CDR3 is TGTGCCTGGAACTCCCACCGGGACATGTTGTTTTTT.

This clone was seen once. V usage is TRBV11-1 and J usage is TRBJ2-3; possibly TRBD1 for D (7 bases). CDR1 is SGHAT and CDR2 is FQDESV in the germline V gene (reference sequence). The CDR3 sequence is 14 residues long. Trimming removed 8 bases from V and 1 base from J, with 13 bases in between. In DNA form, the CDR3 reads TGTGCCAGCCAGGAGGGGGCGGGCACAGATACGCAGTATTTT. It yields the protein CASQEGAGTDTQYF.

This chain links TRBV5-1 with TRBJ1-1; TRBD1 agrees at 9 bases. The CDR3 contains 16 residues. Germline values: CDR1 SGHRS, CDR2 YFSETQ. With 2 bases clipped from V and 4 bases from J, the junction kept 9 bases outside the gene matches. The DNA of the CDR3 is TGCGCCAGCAGCTTAACAGGGGGCGCAGGGACCACTGAAGCTTTCTTT. Residues: CASSLTGGAGTTEAFF. The full variable domain, in which reference TRBV5-1 and TRBJ1-1 provide the parts outside the CDR3, is KAGVTQTPRYLIKTRGQQVTLSCSPISGHRSVSWYQQTPGQGLQFLFEYFSETQRNKGNFPGRFSGRQFSNSRSEMNVSTLELGDSALYLCASSLTGGAGTTEAFFGQGTRLTVV.